These 26 T cell receptor beta chains were all obtained from the same sample, sequenced in a study of shared clonotypes between healthy human individuals. Repertoires were generated with immunoSEQ multiplex PCR, while TCRdb's copy carries only in-frame clones and drops some. The sample lists about 520,000 clones, roughly 95% occurring once. Specimen: naive CD4+ T cells sorted from blood. Subset noted: CD45RA+ positively selected. Receptor source: a woman under 40 in good health.

CDR3 sequence (DNA): TGTGCCAGTAAGTCAGGCGGGAGGCAGAACACCGGGGAGCTGTTTTTT. Amino acid sequence: CASKSGGRQNTGELFF. V gene TRBV19 combines with J gene TRBJ2-2, with 8 bases that match TRBD2. CDR1 is LNHDA and CDR2 is SQIVND in the germline V gene (reference sequence). The CDR3 extends over 16 amino acids. V was clipped by 7 bases and J by 1 base; unmatched bases: 8. The full variable domain, its missing parts supplied by reference TRBV19 and TRBJ2-2, is DGGITQSPKYLFRKEGQNVTLSCEQNLNHDAMYWYRQDPGQGLRLIYYSQIVNDFQKGDIAEGYSVSREKKESFPLTVTSAQKNPTAFYLCASKSGGRQNTGELFFGEGSRLTVL.

This chain links TRBV28 with TRBJ1-3, with D possibly matching TRBD1 (6 bases). V lost 8 bases and J 4 bases, leaving 12 bases between the germline ends. The CDR3 loop spans 13 amino acids. The V gene's germline CDR1 is MDHEN and CDR2 SYDVKM. The CDR3 coding sequence is TGTGCCAGCTGCTGGACAGAAGGAAACACCATATATTTT. Residues: CASCWTEGNTIYF.

This clone showed up just once. The chain uses TRBV6-4 and TRBJ2-2, with 7 positions matching TRBD1. This CDR3 has 13 residues. V lost 8 bases and J lost 5; bases outside the gene matches: 5. Germline CDR1 is MRHNA and CDR2 is SNTAGT. The CDR3 sequence: CASGKTGTGELFF. The CDR3, as DNA: TGTGCCAGCGGGAAGACAGGGACCGGGGAGCTGTTTTTT.

CDR3 bases: TGTGCCAGCAGCTTTGGGCTCCAAGAGACCCAGTACTTC. Protein sequence: CASSFGLQETQYF. The chain has TRBV5-4 and TRBJ2-5; unclear D gene. The CDR3 runs 13 residues. Germline lookup yields CDR1 SGHNT and CDR2 YYREEE (reference sequence). V lost 2 bases to trimming and J lost 1 base, with 6 bases between them.

A word on this clone: The sample contains more than one DNA sequence encoding this CDR3. The rearrangement joins TRBV28 to TRBJ2-7; maybe TRBD2 (5 bases). The V gene's germline CDR1 is MDHEN and CDR2 SYDVKM. V dropped 6 bases and J dropped 3 bases, with 9 bases sitting between them. The CDR3 totals 12 residues. CDR3 nucleotides: TGTGCCAGCAGCTGGGCGGGCTACGAGCAGTACTTC. Amino acid sequence: CASSWAGYEQYF.

CDR3 sequence (DNA): TGTGCCAGCAGCTTGAGTAGCGGGAGGGACTACGAGCAGTACTTC. Its protein product is CASSLSSGRDYEQYF. The chain uses TRBV5-4 and TRBJ2-7; 11 positions agree with TRBD2. CDR1 and CDR2 from the germline V gene are SGHNT and YYREEE (reference sequence). The CDR3 runs to 15 residues. V lost 1 base and J lost 3; bases outside the gene matches: 3.

The chain uses TRBV5-4 and TRBJ1-4, with D possibly being TRBD1 (5 bases). V was clipped by 3 bases and J by 8 bases, with 11 bases between them. This CDR3 spans 13 amino acids. Germline CDR1 SGHNT, CDR2 YYREEE (reference sequence). The DNA for the CDR3 is TGTGCCAGCAGCTGGGCCGGGGACGAAAAACTGTTTTTT. It codes for CASSWAGDEKLFF.

This sequence joins TRBV28 and TRBJ1-3; D not resolved. Germline loops: CDR1 MDHEN, CDR2 SYDVKM. The CDR3 has 12 residues. V gave up 3 bases and J gave up 5 bases, with 5 bases separating them. CDR3 protein: CASSLGRNTIYF. The CDR3 region has the DNA TGTGCCAGCAGTTTGGGCCGAAACACCATATATTTT. The full variable domain, with the rest looked up from reference TRBV28 and TRBJ1-3, is DVKVTQSSRYLVKRTGEKVFLECVQDMDHENMFWYRQDPGLGLRLIYFSYDVKMKEKGDIPEGYSVSREKKERFSLILESASTNQTSMYLCASSLGRNTIYFGEGSWLTVV.

The chain combines TRBV28 with TRBJ2-1, with D maybe TRBD2 (6 bases). The germline V gene has CDR1 MDHEN and CDR2 SYDVKM. There are 17 residues in the CDR3. Trimming removed 6 bases from V and 0 bases from J, with 18 bases in between. As DNA, the CDR3 is TGTGCCAGCAGCAGACCGGGACTCCGAAGCTCCTACAATGAGCAGTTCTTC. This translates into CASSRPGLRSSYNEQFF.

This clone occurred once. The chain couples TRBV6-6 to TRBJ2-7; 8 bases match TRBD2. Germline V gives CDR1 MNHNY, CDR2 SVGAGI (reference sequence). There are 13 residues in the CDR3. V was clipped by 10 bases and J by 2 bases; unmatched bases: 7. The CDR3 loop is CATSGGGTYEQYF. The DNA of the CDR3 is TGTGCCACTTCGGGGGGGGGAACCTACGAGCAGTACTTC.

The rearrangement joins TRBV28 to TRBJ1-5; D unresolved. V was cut by 3 bases and J by 6 bases, with 6 bases left in between. The length of the CDR3 is 12 residues. CDR1 MDHEN and CDR2 SYDVKM come from the germline V gene. As DNA, the CDR3 is TGTGCCAGCAGTTTTTCTTTTCAGCCCCAGCATTTT. Residues: CASSFSFQPQHF. The whole variable domain, remainder taken from reference TRBV28 and TRBJ1-5, is DVKVTQSSRYLVKRTGEKVFLECVQDMDHENMFWYRQDPGLGLRLIYFSYDVKMKEKGDIPEGYSVSREKKERFSLILESASTNQTSMYLCASSFSFQPQHFGDGTRLSIL.

V and J are TRBV6-1 and TRBJ2-5; perhaps TRBD2 as D (6 bases). Trimming left V 2 bases short and J 2 bases short, with 18 bases between. The CDR3 extends over 17 amino acids. In germline, CDR1 is MNHNS, CDR2 SASEGT. CDR3 in DNA: TGTGCCAGCAGTGAAAGGTCCGGCAGGAGGGGACAAGAGACCCAGTACTTC. It codes for CASSERSGRRGQETQYF.

J is TRBJ2-7 and V is TRBV19; D not resolved. The CDR3 has 13 amino acids. CDR1 and CDR2 from the germline V gene are LNHDA and SQIVND (reference sequence). The V gene lost 3 bases and the J gene lost 2 bases, with 8 bases spanning the gap. CDR3 DNA: TGTGCCAGTAGTATCGCCTTCACCTACGAGCAGTACTTC. It is translated as CASSIAFTYEQYF.

This clone was recorded once. CDR3 bases: TGCGCCAGCGGCCGGGACAGGGGATACGAGCAGTACTTC. Its translation is CASGRDRGYEQYF. The gene calls are TRBV23-1 and TRBJ2-7; 10 bases match TRBD1. TRBV23-1 is an ORF for which the function is uncertain. The CDR3 is 13 amino acids. J gave up 4 bases and V 8 bases, and 5 bases lay outside the gene matches.

The chain has TRBV28 and TRBJ2-5; 13 bases are shared with TRBD2. The CDR3 runs 17 residues. Germline trimming cut 6 bases from V and 5 bases from J; bases unmatched to any gene: 12. The germline gives CDR1 MDHEN, CDR2 SYDVKM. The CDR3 reads CASRGLAGVIVVETQYF. As DNA, the CDR3 is TGTGCCAGCAGAGGACTAGCGGGAGTTATTGTAGTTGAGACCCAGTACTTC.

The chain carries TRBV20-1 and TRBJ2-3; D uncertain. The CDR3 extends over 11 amino acids. In germline, CDR1 is DFQATT, CDR2 SNEGSKA (reference sequence). Trimming pared 1 base from V and 4 bases from J, leaving 3 bases between. CDR3: CSARGSDTQYF. The CDR3 region has the DNA TGCAGTGCTAGAGGGTCAGATACGCAGTATTTT.

The chain joins TRBV27 to TRBJ2-6, with 7 bases aligning to TRBD1. Looked up from germline, CDR1 is MNHEY and CDR2 is SMNVEV (reference sequence). The CDR3 has 16 amino acids. The junction had 5 bases not matched to a gene; V was cut back by 6 bases and J by 0 bases. CDR3 loop: CASRQGQFSGANVLTF. The CDR3 region has the DNA TGTGCCAGCAGACAGGGACAGTTCTCTGGGGCCAACGTCCTGACTTTC.

V and J are TRBV7-8 and TRBJ2-1; 9 nucleotides line up with TRBD2. The CDR3 is 15 residues long. Per germline, CDR1 SGHVS and CDR2 FQNEAQ. After removal of 6 bases from V and 2 bases from J, the junction contained 5 bases not matched to a gene. CDR3 sequence reads: CASRYSGGTYNEQFF. In nucleotides, the CDR3 is TGTGCCAGCAGATATAGCGGGGGAACCTACAATGAGCAGTTCTTC. Complete variable domain (other parts from reference TRBV7-8 and TRBJ2-1): GAGVSQSPRYKVAKRGQDVALRCDPISGHVSLFWYQQALGQGPEFLTYFQNEAQLDKSGLPSDRFFAERPEGSVSTLKIQRTQQEDSAVYLCASRYSGGTYNEQFFGPGTRLTVL.

This clone has a handful of counts. The V call is TRBV28, the J call TRBJ1-1; D unclear. The germline gives CDR1 MDHEN, CDR2 SYDVKM. Trimming cost V 6 bases and J 9 bases, with 17 bases left between them. The length of the CDR3 is 13 residues. CDR3 DNA sequence: TGTGCCAGCAGCTTGGCTAACCAAGGGAAAGCTTTCTTT. Protein sequence: CASSLANQGKAFF.

This clone came up once. The gene calls are TRBV2 and TRBJ2-3; 10 positions agree with TRBD1. Trimming at V came to 6 bases and at J to 1 base, leaving 4 bases not matched to a gene. Looked up from germline, CDR1 is SNHLY and CDR2 is FYNNEI. The CDR3 length is 15 residues. The DNA for the CDR3 is TGTGCCAGCAGCTTCGGACAGGGGGGCACAGATACGCAGTATTTT. It encodes CASSFGQGGTDTQYF.

This chain uses TRBV28 with TRBJ1-2, with D perhaps TRBD1 (6 bases). Trimming left V 10 bases short and J 4 bases short, with 22 bases between. This CDR3 contains 15 residues. Germline loops: CDR1 MDHEN, CDR2 SYDVKM. CDR3: CATRPWTDLLYGYTF. The CDR3 DNA reads TGTGCCACCAGGCCGTGGACAGACCTTCTCTATGGCTACACCTTC.

This chain links TRBV5-1 with TRBJ1-2; the D is unclear. The CDR3 contains 14 residues. Trimming shortened V by 9 bases and J by 0 bases, and 15 bases separated the two germline ends. Germline CDR1 reads SGHRS; CDR2 reads YFSETQ. Here the CDR3 DNA reads TGCGCCACCGCAGTAGACGGAGCTAACTATGGCTACACCTTC. Encoded protein: CATAVDGANYGYTF.

The chain couples TRBV11-2 to TRBJ2-7; tentative D call: TRBD1 (6 bases). Germline loops: CDR1 SGHAT, CDR2 FQNNGV. The CDR3 is 14 residues long. The V and J ends lost 7 bases and 2 bases respectively, with 15 bases between them. CDR3 nucleotides: TGTGCCAGCACAACGTCTAGGGGGACCTACGAGCAGTACTTC. Its translation: CASTTSRGTYEQYF.

The chain uses TRBV25-1 and TRBJ2-5; D might be TRBD2 (6 bases). The better agreement between TRBJ2-7 and the DNA end casts doubt on the J call. This CDR3 region has 11 residues. The germline gives CDR1 MGHDK, CDR2 SYGVNS. DNA of the CDR3: TGTGCCAGCAGGGAGGGATACGAGCAGTACTTC. Translation: CASREGYEQYF.

The rearrangement links TRBV7-2 to TRBJ2-7; 11 bases match TRBD2. Trimming removed 5 bases from V and 0 bases from J; junction bases left unmatched: 3. The CDR3 contains 15 residues. Germline V gene sequence: CDR1 SGHTA, CDR2 FQGNSA. The CDR3 nucleotides read TGTGCCAGCAGCCAGGGACTAGCGGCCTCCTACGAGCAGTACTTC. This codes for CASSQGLAASYEQYF.

The V gene is TRBV11-3, the J gene TRBJ2-2, with D uncertain. V dropped 6 bases and J dropped 0 bases, with 5 bases sitting between them. Germline V gives CDR1 SGHNT, CDR2 YENEEA. The CDR3 runs to 13 residues. CDR3 nucleotide sequence: TGTGCCAGCAGGGGCTCGAACACCGGGGAGCTGTTTTTT. Its protein is CASRGSNTGELFF.